These 29 T cell receptor beta chains originate from one sample sequenced in a study of cytomegalovirus exposure and HLA in healthy donors. Both 60 Vbeta primers and 13 Jbeta primers went into the PCR. Libraries were prepared by immunoSEQ multiplex PCR; TCRdb keeps only in-frame clonotypes and omits some of them. Recorded for this sample: some 130,000 clones. Specimen: PBMCs. The receptors here all came from a young man in good health and CMV-seronegative.

The V gene is TRBV18, the J gene TRBJ1-1; D call uncertain. This CDR3 has 11 amino acids. Trimming left V 5 bases short and J 6 bases short, with 7 bases between. Germline CDR1 reads KGHSH; CDR2 reads LQKENI. CDR3 region: CASSTMAEAFF. The CDR3 nucleotides read TGTGCCAGCTCAACTATGGCTGAAGCTTTCTTT.

This sequence joins TRBV7-9 and TRBJ1-5, with D maybe TRBD1 (5 bases). Germline V gives CDR1 SEHNR, CDR2 FQNEAQ (reference sequence). CDR3 length: 13 amino acids. Deletions cut 4 bases from V and 5 bases from J, with 9 bases between. This chain's CDR3 is CASSWGVYQPQHF. CDR3 sequence (DNA): TGTGCCAGCAGCTGGGGGGTTTATCAGCCCCAGCATTTT.

V and J are TRBV5-1 and TRBJ2-5; weak D call: TRBD1 (6 bases). V lost 6 bases and J 0 bases, leaving 15 bases between the germline ends. The CDR3 contains 15 residues. Per the germline V gene, CDR1 is SGHRS and CDR2 is YFSETQ. The CDR3 sequence: CASKGLGQNQETQYF. The CDR3 nucleotides read TGCGCCAGCAAGGGGCTAGGACAGAACCAAGAGACCCAGTACTTC.

The chain combines TRBV5-4 with TRBJ1-5; D is ambiguous. This CDR3 is 16 amino acids long. The germline V and J ends were trimmed by 4 bases and 7 bases, with 21 bases remaining between them. Germline V gives CDR1 SGHNT, CDR2 YYREEE (reference sequence). CDR3 bases: TGTGCCAGCAGCAACTTCGGTTCAGGTCAAGTACAGCCCCAGCATTTT. Protein: CASSNFGSGQVQPQHF.

The V gene is TRBV6-5, the J gene TRBJ1-2; D remains unclear. V dropped 5 bases and J dropped 2 bases, with 9 bases sitting between them. The CDR3 totals 13 residues. Germline loops: CDR1 MNHEY, CDR2 SVGAGI. CDR3 nucleotides: TGTGCCAGCAGTCCGACGGGGAACTATGGCTACACCTTC. This translates into CASSPTGNYGYTF.

J is TRBJ1-2 and V is TRBV28, with TRBD1 matching 8 bases. Germline-derived CDR1 and CDR2 are MDHEN and SYDVKM. The junction had 5 bases not matched to a gene; V was cut back by 5 bases and J by 6 bases. The CDR3 totals 13 residues. CDR3 DNA sequence: TGTGCCAGCAGTGAACTGACAGGGGATGGCTACACCTTC. Protein product: CASSELTGDGYTF.

The chain combines TRBV7-2 with TRBJ1-1; unclear D gene. The CDR3 has 11 residues. CDR1 and CDR2 from the germline V gene are SGHTA and FQGNSA. V was cut by 4 bases and J by 10 bases, with 10 bases left in between. This CDR3 reads CASSSYFRAFF. The CDR3 DNA reads TGTGCCAGCAGCTCGTACTTTAGAGCTTTCTTT. The entire variable domain, with the rest obtained from reference TRBV7-2 and TRBJ1-1, is as follows: GAGVSQSPSNKVTEKGKDVELRCDPISGHTALYWYRQSLGQGLEFLIYFQGNSAPDKSGLPSDRFSAERTGGSVSTLTIQRTQQEDSAVYLCASSSYFRAFFGQGTRLTVV.

The chain joins TRBV7-9 to TRBJ1-6; no firm D call. The V end lost 6 bases, the J end lost 5 bases, and 8 bases lay between the germline ends. The germline V gene encodes CDR1 SEHNR and CDR2 FQNEAQ (reference sequence). The CDR3 is 13 residues long. CDR3 coding DNA: TGTGCCAGCAGGCCCAACAATAATTCACCCCTCCACTTT. It translates to CASRPNNNSPLHF.

The chain carries TRBV2 and TRBJ1-1, with a possible D match to TRBD1 (5 bases). This CDR3 contains 12 residues. Per the germline V gene, CDR1 is SNHLY and CDR2 is FYNNEI. Trimming cost V 6 bases and J 11 bases, with 16 bases left between them. The CDR3 DNA reads TGTGCCAGCAGCCAACAGGCCTCTCACGCTTTCTTT. As protein: CASSQQASHAFF.

The chain links TRBV9 to TRBJ2-1; TRBD2 matches at 7 bases. With 6 bases clipped from V and 6 bases from J, the junction kept 12 bases outside the gene matches. CDR3 length: 15 amino acids. Germline CDR1 is SGDLS and CDR2 is YYNGEE. DNA for the CDR3: TGTGCCAGCACCCCGACCCGGACTAGTGTCAATGAGCAGTTCTTC. Protein product: CASTPTRTSVNEQFF.

This chain connects TRBV27 to TRBJ1-4, with no clear D. This CDR3 region has 15 residues. From germline, CDR1 is MNHEY and CDR2 SMNVEV (reference sequence). The V end lost 2 bases, the J end lost 4 bases, and 11 bases lay between the germline ends. The CDR3 DNA reads TGTGCCAGCAGTTTAAAAACGGGAGTTAATGAAAAACTGTTTTTT. It yields the protein CASSLKTGVNEKLFF.

The chain recombines TRBV2 with TRBJ1-2, with unresolved D. CDR1 is SNHLY, CDR2 FYNNEI, per germline. Trimming took 0 bases from V and 8 from J, leaving 19 bases between them. CDR3 length: 16 residues. The chain's CDR3 is CASSEALRGRSSGYTF. Written as DNA, the CDR3 is TGTGCCAGCAGTGAAGCGCTTCGAGGGCGGAGCAGCGGCTACACCTTC. Drawing the rest from reference TRBV2 and TRBJ1-2, the complete variable domain is EPEVTQTPSHQVTQMGQEVILRCVPISNHLYFYWYRQILGQKVEFLVSFYNNEISEKSEIFDDQFSVERPDGSNFTLKIRSTKLEDSAMYFCASSEALRGRSSGYTFGSGTRLTVV.

This chain links TRBV7-9 with TRBJ2-5; 7 bases match TRBD1. Losses at the gene ends were 5 bases for V and 1 base for J; bases not matched to a gene: 4. The length of the CDR3 is 14 residues. CDR1 is SEHNR, CDR2 FQNEAQ, per germline (reference sequence). Here the CDR3 reads CASSVGQSQETQYF. CDR3 in DNA: TGTGCCAGCAGCGTGGGACAGAGCCAAGAGACCCAGTACTTC.

The chain joins TRBV5-1 to TRBJ2-3, with D possibly being TRBD2 (6 bases). Trimming took off 7 bases at V and 3 bases at J, with 12 bases between the two ends. The CDR3 spans 13 residues. Germline loops: CDR1 SGHRS, CDR2 YFSETQ. CDR3 sequence reads: CASSRGMTDTQYF. The CDR3, as DNA: TGCGCCAGCTCGCGGGGTATGACAGATACGCAGTATTTT.

The chain employs TRBV5-1 and TRBJ1-1, with D perhaps TRBD1 (6 bases). Looked up from germline, CDR1 is SGHRS and CDR2 is YFSETQ. The CDR3 covers 13 residues. V lost 0 bases and J 12 bases, leaving 15 bases between the germline ends. The CDR3, as DNA: TGCGCCAGCAGCTTGGCCGGGCAGGGGATAACTTTCTTT. It specifies CASSLAGQGITFF.

The chain carries TRBV28 and TRBJ1-2; D ambiguous. This CDR3 has 15 amino acids. The V gene lost 2 bases and the J gene lost 4 bases, with 14 bases spanning the gap. The germline V gene has CDR1 MDHEN and CDR2 SYDVKM. The CDR3 DNA reads TGTGCCAGCAGTTTAGGAAGAGCTCCGGGCTATGGCTACACCTTC. Translation: CASSLGRAPGYGYTF.

The V call is TRBV19, the J call TRBJ1-4; tentatively, D is TRBD1 (5 bases). Germline V CDR1 and CDR2: LNHDA, SQIVND (reference sequence). V lost 9 bases and J 8 bases, leaving 7 bases between the germline ends. The CDR3 length is 10 residues. In nucleotides, the CDR3 is TGTGCCAGCAGACAGGAAAAACTGTTTTTT. It codes for CASRQEKLFF.

The V gene is TRBV13, the J gene TRBJ1-3; D is uncertain. The CDR3 totals 13 residues. Germline V gives CDR1 PRHDT, CDR2 FYEKMQ (reference sequence). V was pared by 5 bases and J by 4 bases, with 9 bases between. The CDR3 spells CASSVRGGNTIYF. The CDR3 nucleotides are TGTGCCAGCAGCGTACGAGGGGGAAACACCATATATTTT.

Comments on this clone: A junction boundary mismatches the germline segment, possibly from a read error. The V call is TRBV18, the J call TRBJ1-4; D is uncertain. Germline V gene sequence: CDR1 KGHSH, CDR2 LQKENI. CDR3 length: 15 residues. The CDR3 loop reads CASSPLLATNEKLFF. CDR3 DNA sequence: TGTGCCAGCTCACCACTTTTAGCAACTAATGAAAAGCTGTTTTTT.

This chain links TRBV6-6 with TRBJ2-7; D uncertain. The CDR3 has 11 residues. The V end was cut by 5 bases, the J end by 3 bases, with 5 bases between. Germline assignment: CDR1 MNHNY and CDR2 SVGAGI (reference sequence). The CDR3 sequence is CASSQNYEQYF. For the CDR3, the DNA is TGTGCCAGCAGTCAGAACTACGAGCAGTACTTC.

The chain joins TRBV4-1 to TRBJ2-4, with 7 bases lining up with TRBD2. This CDR3 spans 12 amino acids. Germline CDR1 reads MGHRA; CDR2 reads YSYEKL. V lost 1 base and J lost 14; bases outside the gene matches: 5. The CDR3, as DNA: TGCGCCAGCAGCCAAGGGGACTACCAGAAGTACTTC. Amino acid sequence: CASSQGDYQKYF.

The CDR3 nucleotides read TGTGCCAGCAGCTTAGATGCAGCGGTCCAGCCCCAGCATTTT. It specifies CASSLDAAVQPQHF. This rearrangement joins TRBV7-9 to TRBJ1-5, with D hard to call. Germline V lookup: CDR1 SEHNR, CDR2 FQNEAQ (reference sequence). V was pared by 1 base and J by 7 bases, with 11 bases between. This CDR3 has 14 residues.

The V gene is TRBV9, the J gene TRBJ2-5; 7 nucleotides match TRBD1. The assigned J gene may be wrong: the sequence end matches TRBJ2-7 better. CDR1 SGDLS and CDR2 YYNGEE come from the germline V gene. The CDR3 runs to 15 residues. DNA of the CDR3: TGTGCCAGCAGCGTAGAGGGACAGCCGACCTACGAGCAGTACTTC. Its translation: CASSVEGQPTYEQYF.

The chain recombines TRBV29-1 with TRBJ2-3; 9 bases are a match to TRBD1. V gave up 5 bases and J gave up 9 bases; unmatched junction bases: 6. The germline gives CDR1 SQVTM, CDR2 ANQGSEA. CDR3 length: 12 amino acids. The chain's CDR3 is CSVSYGQGTQYF. CDR3 sequence (DNA): TGCAGCGTTTCTTACGGACAGGGGACGCAGTATTTT.

The genes are TRBV6-1 and TRBJ1-6; no reliable D call. V dropped 3 bases and J dropped 7 bases, with 10 bases sitting between them. This CDR3 has 14 residues. Germline CDR1 reads MNHNS; CDR2 reads SASEGT. The CDR3 protein is CASSDMARNSPLHF. The CDR3 bases are TGTGCCAGCAGTGACATGGCGCGGAATTCACCCCTCCACTTT.

The genes are TRBV28 and TRBJ1-2; D ambiguous. The CDR3 totals 13 residues. Between the trimmed V and J ends, which lost 3 bases and 2 bases, there was a span of 7 bases. CDR1 is MDHEN, CDR2 SYDVKM, per germline. The CDR3 is CASSLARNYGYTF. CDR3 DNA sequence: TGTGCCAGCAGTTTGGCCAGAAACTATGGCTACACCTTC.

The chain has TRBV9 and TRBJ2-5; 7 positions match TRBD2. This CDR3 region has 16 residues. Germline lookup yields CDR1 SGDLS and CDR2 YYNGEE. The V gene end was trimmed by 4 bases and the J gene end by 2 bases; junction bases not matched to a gene: 11. As DNA, the CDR3 is TGTGCCAGCAGCCAACACATTTCGGGGGGTCAAGAGACCCAGTACTTC. This codes for CASSQHISGGQETQYF.

This sequence joins TRBV11-2 and TRBJ2-3; D unclear. The CDR3 runs 12 residues. Between the trimmed V and J ends, which lost 5 bases and 4 bases, there was a span of 7 bases. Germline V gene lookup returns CDR1 SGHAT and CDR2 FQNNGV. CDR3 sequence (DNA): TGTGCCAGCAGCCCTCCGTCAGATACGCAGTATTTT. Amino acid sequence: CASSPPSDTQYF.

CDR3 DNA: TGCGCCAGCAGTTCCGGGACAGGGGGCAATTATGGCTACACCTTC. Residues: CASSSGTGGNYGYTF. The chain combines TRBV5-1 with TRBJ1-2; 12 bases align to TRBD1. Germline V gene data show CDR1 as SGHRS and CDR2 as YFSETQ. There are 15 residues in the CDR3. V gave up 5 bases and J gave up 5 bases; unmatched junction bases: 7.